One sample yielded the 19 T cell receptor delta chains listed below, sequenced in a study of gammadelta T cells in human blood. TCRdb called clones anew from the RT-PCR reads with CATT. The table has about 770 delta-chain clones, 50% to 75% seen once; the top ten hold more than 25%. Specimen: Vgamma9Vdelta2 gamma-delta T cells from adult blood. These receptors all come from a human donor.

The sample holds a few counts of this clone. With a far larger clone one base away, a read error is the likely cause. The chain employs TRDV2 and TRDJ1; 9 bases align to TRDD3. CDR3 length: 15 residues. Germline CDR1 is GEAIGNYY and CDR2 is EKD. J was trimmed by 2 bases and V by 2 bases; bases with no gene match: 5. In DNA, the CDR3 is TGTGCCTGTGACAAATTGGGGGATATGACCGATAAACTCATCTTT. Protein: CACDKLGDMTDKLIF.

About this clone itself: Since a far larger clone is one base different, this is likely a read error. The sample contains more than one DNA sequence encoding this CDR3. V and J are TRDV2 and TRDJ1; perhaps TRDD3 as D (6 bases). Germline V gives CDR1 GEAIGNYY, CDR2 EKD. This CDR3 comprises 14 residues. The CDR3 DNA follows: TGTGCGTGTGACACCCTACTGGGAACCGATAAACTCATCTTT. Encoded protein: CACDTLLGTDKLIF.

Details on this clone: TCRdb shows a much larger clone's protein in place of this DNA's translation, and the two differ at residue 8, likely through a read error; the protein shown is translated from the DNA. V is TRDV2 and J is TRDJ1; 7 bases align to TRDD3. The germline gives CDR1 GEAIGNYY, CDR2 EKD. The length of the CDR3 is 16 residues. V dropped 2 bases and J dropped 0; count of bases not matched to a gene: 8. The CDR3 DNA is TGTGCCTGTGACAGTCTGGGGGTCTTAAACACCGATAAACTCATCTTT. It specifies CACDSLGVLNTDKLIF.

A note on this clone: This likely traces to a read error, being one base from a far larger clone. The chain recombines TRDV2 with TRDJ1; 10 nucleotides match TRDD3. From germline, CDR1 is GEAIGNYY and CDR2 EKD. V lost 0 bases, J lost 2 bases, and 14 bases stayed unmatched. This CDR3 comprises 19 residues. In DNA form, the CDR3 reads TGTGCCTGTGACACCGTCCCCTCTACTGGGGGATGGGAAACCGATAAACTCATCTTT. Translated, it gives CACDTVPSTGGWETDKLIF.

A note on this clone: Since a far larger clone is one base different, this is likely a read error. The same CDR3 can be traced to other DNA sequences in this sample. The chain uses TRDV2 and TRDJ1, with D possibly matching TRDD2 (5 bases). Germline V gene data show CDR1 as GEAIGNYY and CDR2 as EKD. The V end was cut by 0 bases, the J end by 5 bases, with 39 bases between. The CDR3 totals 23 residues. The CDR3 loop is CACDTVGGGSPSPSPGQTDKLIF. In nucleotides, the CDR3 is TGTGCCTGTGACACCGTCGGTGGAGGGTCTCCTAGCCCTTCTCCCGGGCAGACGGATAAACTCATCTTT.

Concerning this clone: The protein that TCRdb holds for this DNA derives from a much larger clone and differs from the translated DNA at residue 5, which likely indicates a read error; the protein shown here is translated from the DNA. The chain couples TRDV2 to TRDJ1; D call uncertain. CDR3 length: 15 amino acids. V was pared by 3 bases and J by 0 bases, with 13 bases between. Germline V gives CDR1 GEAIGNYY, CDR2 EKD. This chain's CDR3 is CACDSLEGNTDKLIF. CDR3 coding DNA: TGTGCCTGTGACTCCCTTGAGGGAAACACCGATAAACTCATCTTT.

A note on this clone: It differs at one base from a far larger clone, so likely a read error. The chain links TRDV2 to TRDJ1, with D hard to call. V lost 3 bases and J 10 bases, leaving 29 bases between the germline ends. The CDR3 runs 17 residues. The germline V gene has CDR1 GEAIGNYY and CDR2 EKD. The CDR3 here is CACDPIVRGPLDLGLIF. The CDR3 DNA reads TGTGCCTGTGACCCTATCGTCCGGGGCCCCCTAGACCTAGGACTCATCTTT.

This clone showed up just once. The protein given by TCRdb reflects a much larger clone and differs at residue 5 from this DNA's translation, likely from a read error; the protein shown is the DNA's translation. This rearrangement joins TRDV2 to TRDJ4; 11 positions match TRDD3. With V trimmed by 3 bases and J by 0 bases, 8 bases remained unmatched. This CDR3 is built from 16 residues. Germline V gene data show CDR1 as GEAIGNYY and CDR2 as EKD. The CDR3 coding sequence is TGTGCCTGTGACTCCGTGGTGGGGGATACGCCCAGACCCCTGATCTTT. This encodes CACDSVVGDTPRPLIF.

In regard to this clone: The protein in TCRdb stems from a much larger clone and differs at residue 13 from this DNA's translation, likely a read error; here the protein is translated from the DNA. The rearrangement uses TRDV2 and TRDJ1, with TRDD3 identical over 8 bases. The germline V gene encodes CDR1 GEAIGNYY and CDR2 EKD. The CDR3 length is 16 residues. The DNA of the CDR3 is TGTGCCTGTGACCGTCTGGGGATACCGATCACCGATAGACTCATCTTT. It yields the protein CACDRLGIPITDRLIF.

A remark on this clone: The TCRdb record carries a much larger clone's protein, which differs from this DNA's translation at residue 8; a read error is the likely cause, and the protein listed here is the DNA translation. The chain recombines TRDV2 with TRDJ1; no reliable D call. The ends were cut back, 0 bases at V and 0 bases at J, with 10 bases in the middle. The CDR3 extends over 15 amino acids. Germline values: CDR1 GEAIGNYY, CDR2 EKD. The CDR3 here is CACDTVNVYTDKLIF. Here the CDR3 DNA reads TGTGCCTGTGACACCGTTAATGTGTACACCGATAAACTCATCTTT.

On this clone itself: A single base is all that separates this from a far larger clone, so a read error is likely. The rearrangement uses TRDV2 and TRDJ1; TRDD3 agrees at 10 bases. The CDR3 loop spans 19 amino acids. CDR1 GEAIGNYY and CDR2 EKD come from the germline V gene. The V and J ends lost 4 bases and 4 bases, in that order; junction bases with no gene match: 20. The chain's CDR3 is CACDPVSTGGFHRVDKLIF. The CDR3 nucleotides are TGTGCCTGTGATCCAGTCAGTACTGGGGGATTCCATCGGGTCGATAAACTCATCTTT.

On this clone: With only one base between it and a far larger clone, this is likely a read error. The chain recombines TRDV2 with TRDJ3; 9 positions agree with TRDD3. CDR3 length: 18 amino acids. Germline CDR1 is GEAIGNYY and CDR2 is EKD. V dropped 0 bases and J dropped 0; count of bases not matched to a gene: 2. CDR3 in amino acids: CACDTDWGSSWDTRQMFF. In DNA, the CDR3 is TGTGCCTGTGACACCGACTGGGGGAGCTCCTGGGACACCCGACAGATGTTTTTC.

This clone is hyperexpanded (1% or more) in the sample. Other DNA sequences in the sample encode the same CDR3. V and J are TRDV2 and TRDJ1, with TRDD3 matching over 7 bases. CDR3 length: 16 amino acids. Germline-derived CDR1 and CDR2 are GEAIGNYY and EKD. J was trimmed by 0 bases and V by 0 bases; bases with no gene match: 6. The CDR3 sequence: CACDTLGAAYTDKLIF. The CDR3 bases are TGTGCCTGTGACACCCTGGGGGCAGCGTACACCGATAAACTCATCTTT.

This clone occurred a few times. It differs at one base from a far larger clone, so likely a read error. The chain joins TRDV2 to TRDJ3; 10 bases map to TRDD3. CDR3 length equals 22 residues. Germline loops: CDR1 GEAIGNYY, CDR2 EKD. The CDR3 DNA reads as TGTGCCTGTGACACCGCTACTGGGGGATTCACTTCTACCTCCTGGGACGCCCGACAGATGTTTTTC. Its protein is CACDTATGGFTSTSWDARQMFF.

In this sample, this clone turned up a few times. A far more abundant clone sits one base away, making this likely a read error. The gene calls are TRDV2 and TRDJ1; 13 bases match TRDD3. The V gene's germline CDR1 is GEAIGNYY and CDR2 EKD. The CDR3 sequence is 15 residues long. Written as DNA, the CDR3 is TGTGCCCGTGACTCAATACTGGGGGATACGGGTAAACTCATCTTT. Its protein is CARDSILGDTGKLIF.

With regard to this clone: The protein given by TCRdb reflects a much larger clone and differs at residue 5 from this DNA's translation, likely from a read error; the protein shown is the DNA's translation. The genes are TRDV2 and TRDJ1; D uncertain. The CDR3 totals 15 residues. Germline-derived CDR1 and CDR2 are GEAIGNYY and EKD. V was shortened by 1 base and J by 2 bases, with 13 bases between the two germline ends. CDR3 residues: CACDTVGRKTDKLIF. The CDR3 nucleotides read TGTGCCTGTGACACTGTTGGTCGAAAGACCGATAAACTCATCTTT.

This clone was detected a few times. The rearrangement uses TRDV2 and TRDJ1; 12 nucleotides agree with TRDD3. Unmatched junction bases numbered 12, after V lost 1 base and J lost 7 bases. Germline CDR1 and CDR2: GEAIGNYY and EKD. CDR3 length equals 17 residues. The CDR3 DNA reads as TGTGCCTGTGACACTCTGGAGAGGCTGGGGGATACGGGTAAACTCATCTTT. The encoded protein is CACDTLERLGDTGKLIF.

Within the sample, this clone is large. Other DNA sequences in this sample translate to the same CDR3. The chain carries TRDV2 and TRDJ3, with TRDD3 identical over 8 bases. CDR1 is GEAIGNYY and CDR2 is EKD in the germline V gene. V was pared by 0 bases and J by 0 bases, with 3 bases of the junction left unmatched. The CDR3 loop spans 18 amino acids. The CDR3 loop reads CACDTGWGSSWDTRQMFF. CDR3 sequence (DNA): TGTGCCTGTGACACCGGCTGGGGGAGCTCCTGGGACACCCGACAGATGTTTTTC.

As to this clone: A read error is the likely source, as a far larger clone sits one nucleotide away. The chain uses TRDV2 and TRDJ1, with 10 bases aligning to TRDD3. The CDR3 has 19 residues. In germline, CDR1 is GEAIGNYY, CDR2 EKD. Unmatched junction bases numbered 15, after V lost 0 bases and J lost 3 bases. This chain's CDR3 is CACDTLTMSTGGSPDKLIF. The CDR3 DNA reads TGTGCCTGTGACACCTTAACCATGAGTACTGGGGGATCCCCCGATAAACTCATCTTT.